This T cell receptor beta chain emerged from a study of T cell changes during pregnancy in multiple sclerosis. Germline CDR1 MNHEY, CDR2 SMNVEV (reference sequence). V lost 5 bases, J lost 7 bases, and 11 bases stayed unmatched. The CDR3 has 14 amino acids. The assay was immunoSEQ multiplex PCR, and TCRdb's table has in-frame clones only and misses some. Among about 120,000 clones listed, 80% to 95% were seen once. The rearrangement links TRBV27 to TRBJ2-7, with 7 bases lining up with TRBD1. This specimen was peripheral blood, taken before pregnancy. The sequence derives from a female donor with multiple sclerosis, enrolled in a pregnancy study. CDR3 in DNA: TGTGCCAGCAGTGCACCCGGGACAGATAAAGAGCAGTACTTC. It specifies CASSAPGTDKEQYF.